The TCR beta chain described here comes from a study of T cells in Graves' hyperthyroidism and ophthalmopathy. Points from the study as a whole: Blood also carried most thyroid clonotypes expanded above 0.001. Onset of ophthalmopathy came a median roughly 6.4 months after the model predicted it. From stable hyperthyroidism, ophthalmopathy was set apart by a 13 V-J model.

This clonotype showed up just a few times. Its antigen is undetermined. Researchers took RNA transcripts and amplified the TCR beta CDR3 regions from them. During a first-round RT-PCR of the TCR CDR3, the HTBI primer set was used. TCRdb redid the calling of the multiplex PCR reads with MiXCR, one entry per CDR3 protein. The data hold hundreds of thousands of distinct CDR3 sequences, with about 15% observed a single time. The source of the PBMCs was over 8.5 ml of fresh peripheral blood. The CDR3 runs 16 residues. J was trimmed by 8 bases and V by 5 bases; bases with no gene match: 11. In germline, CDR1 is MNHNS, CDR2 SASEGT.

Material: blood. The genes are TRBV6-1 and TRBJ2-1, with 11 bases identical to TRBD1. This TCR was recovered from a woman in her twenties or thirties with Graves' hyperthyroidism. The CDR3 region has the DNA TGTGCCAGCAGTCAGCCCGGGACAGGGGGATTATATGAGCAGTTCTTC. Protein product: CASSQPGTGGLYEQFF.